These T cell receptor beta chains were read from a single sample in a study of blood T cell repertoires in COVID-19. TCRdb keeps only in-frame clones here, not all; method: immunoSEQ multiplex PCR. The data show under 200,000 clones, approximately 87% seen once. Specimen: PBMCs or T cells enriched from blood (not recorded which). These receptors came from a woman aged 45-65 years who had recovered from COVID-19. CDR3s include the opening cysteine and the closing phenylalanine or tryptophan. A D gene is named only where the DNA matches it firmly. Part of the rows lack a size; the others show once, few, many or a class for expanded clones.

d_gene: NA
j_gene: TRBJ1-1
v_gene: TRBV11-2
abundance: NA
CDR3aa: CASSLSGYTEAFF
CDR3nt: TGTGCCAGCAGCTTAAGCGGATACACTGAAGCTTTCTTT

d_gene: NA
j_gene: TRBJ1-3
v_gene: TRBV3-1/TRBV3-2
abundance: NA
CDR3aa: CASSLVSSGNTIYF
CDR3nt: TGTGCCAGCAGCCTGGTGAGCTCTGGAAACACCATATATTTT

d_gene: NA
j_gene: TRBJ1-6
v_gene: TRBV7-8
abundance: NA
CDR3aa: CASCFGSNSPLHF
CDR3nt: TGTGCCAGCTGTTTTGGCTCAAATTCACCCCTCCACTTT

d_gene: NA
j_gene: TRBJ1-4
v_gene: TRBV27
abundance: NA
CDR3aa: CASSFLGVLATNEKLFF
CDR3nt: TGTGCCAGCAGTTTCCTAGGGGTTTTAGCAACTAATGAAAAACTGTTTTTT

d_gene: NA
j_gene: TRBJ1-2
v_gene: TRBV18
abundance: once
CDR3aa: CASSPSSGYTF
CDR3nt: TGTGCCAGCTCACCTAGTTCGGGCTACACCTTC

d_gene: NA
j_gene: TRBJ1-5
v_gene: TRBV15
abundance: NA
CDR3aa: CATSNIGPQHF
CDR3nt: TGTGCCACCAGCAATATCGGGCCCCAGCATTTT

d_gene: NA
j_gene: TRBJ1-5
v_gene: TRBV9
abundance: NA
CDR3aa: CASSVDPGLHQPQHF
CDR3nt: TGTGCCAGCAGCGTCGACCCAGGGCTCCATCAGCCCCAGCATTTT

d_gene: NA
j_gene: TRBJ2-3
v_gene: TRBV4-3
abundance: once
CDR3aa: CASSQTLPISGTDTQYF
CDR3nt: TGCGCCAGCAGCCAAACCCTCCCTATATCGGGCACAGATACGCAGTATTTT

d_gene: NA
j_gene: TRBJ1-2
v_gene: TRBV5-1
abundance: NA
CDR3aa: CASSLGVPAAYGYTF
CDR3nt: TGCGCCAGCAGCTTAGGAGTTCCCGCCGCCTATGGCTACACCTTC

d_gene: NA
j_gene: TRBJ2-6
v_gene: TRBV14
abundance: NA
CDR3aa: CASSPPGSGANVLTF
CDR3nt: TGTGCCAGCAGCCCTCCGGGGTCTGGGGCCAACGTCCTGACTTTC

d_gene: TRBD1
j_gene: TRBJ1-1
v_gene: TRBV6-6
abundance: once
CDR3aa: CASSYLTGGNTEAFF
CDR3nt: TGTGCCAGCAGTTATCTAACAGGGGGGAACACTGAAGCTTTCTTT

d_gene: TRBD2
j_gene: TRBJ2-3
v_gene: TRBV4-1
abundance: NA
CDR3aa: CASRRMGLAGGTSDTQYF
CDR3nt: TGCGCCAGCAGACGAATGGGACTAGCGGGGGGAACCTCAGATACGCAGTATTTT